This T cell receptor beta chain came from a study of neoadjuvant nivolumab and ipilimumab in lung cancer. General observations from the study: From pretherapy to surgery, tumor richness and clonality rose with dual therapy. TCR sequencing covered a small number of samples. TCR richness and clonality were higher in tumors than adjacent uninvolved lung. Pretherapy blood TCR richness correlated positively with resected tumor richness.

This clone occurred a few times. The antigen remains undetermined. CDR1 and CDR2 (germline): LNHNV, YYDKDF (reference sequence). There are 17 residues in the CDR3. Trimming stripped 4 bases from V and 2 bases from J, with 17 bases between. Clones were read by immunoSEQ multiplex PCR, and TCRdb kept only the in-frame ones, dropping some. The sample records 30,000 or so clones, 90% being singletons. The rearrangement uses TRBV15 and TRBJ2-2, with a possible D match to TRBD1 (6 bases). The sequencing used peripheral blood, collected after neoadjuvant nivolumab, alone or with ipilimumab, at or shortly before surgery. The sequence was collected from an adult with non-small cell lung cancer. CDR3: CATSNLGGQSNTGELFF. Written as DNA, the CDR3 is TGTGCCACCAGCAACCTAGGGGGACAAAGTAACACCGGGGAGCTGTTTTTT.